The rows below give T cell receptor beta chains drawn from one sample of a study of vaccination and CD4 T cells after COVID-19. In TCRdb, the PCR reads were re-called with MiXCR into one record per CDR3 protein. The sample lists about 21,000 distinct CDR3 sequences, 50% to 60% occurring once. Sequencing was performed on CD4+ T cells from blood, taken before SARS-CoV-2 vaccination. All receptors derive from a human donor who had recovered from COVID-19. The CDR3 runs from the conserved cysteine through the conserved F or W. A D gene is named only where the DNA matches it firmly. Where a row states a size, it is once, few, many or the class of an expanded clone; other rows omit it.

D: TRBD2; V: TRBV6-1; size: NA; J: TRBJ2-1; DNA: TGTGCCAGCAGCCGACTAGCGGGAAACAATGAGCAGTTCTTC; CDR3: CASSRLAGNNEQFF
D: NA; V: TRBV24-1; size: once; J: TRBJ2-1; DNA: TGTGCCACCAGTGATTTGAGAAGGAATGAGCAGTTCTTC; CDR3: CATSDLRRNEQFF
D: NA; V: TRBV7-6; size: NA; J: TRBJ2-5; DNA: TGTGCCAGCAGCTTACAGGGGGAGACCCAGTACTTC; CDR3: CASSLQGETQYF
D: NA; V: TRBV28; size: NA; J: TRBJ2-7; DNA: TGTGCCAGCACGGGACCCAGGGGAGTCTACGAGCAGTACTTC; CDR3: CASTGPRGVYEQYF
D: NA; V: TRBV28; size: few; J: TRBJ1-6; DNA: TGTGCCAGCAGGCAGGGTAATAATTCACCCCTCCACTTT; CDR3: CASRQGNNSPLHF
D: TRBD1; V: TRBV20-1; size: once; J: TRBJ2-5; DNA: TGCAGTGTCCCGACAGGGCCCGGGGAAGAGACCCAGTACTTC; CDR3: CSVPTGPGEETQYF
D: NA; V: TRBV20-1; size: few; J: TRBJ1-5; DNA: TGCAGTGCTAGAGATCACGGGGGAGCGGCTCAGCCCCAGCATTTT; CDR3: CSARDHGGAAQPQHF
D: NA; V: TRBV20-1; size: NA; J: TRBJ2-1; DNA: TGCAGTGCTAATTCACCCGGGGATTTTCACAATGAGCAGTTCTTC; CDR3: CSANSPGDFHNEQFF
D: NA; V: TRBV20-1; size: few; J: TRBJ1-5; DNA: TGCAGTGCTAGCCCTAAGAAGGGGGATTATAGCAATCAGCCCCAGCATTTT; CDR3: CSASPKKGDYSNQPQHF
D: TRBD1; V: TRBV20-1; size: NA; J: TRBJ1-4; DNA: TGCAGTGCTACCGAACAGGGGAGGGGTGAAAAACTGTTTTTT; CDR3: CSATEQGRGEKLFF
D: NA; V: TRBV10-3; size: few; J: TRBJ1-3; DNA: TGTGCCATCAGGGGTTACAGTTGTAGATCTGGAAACACCATATATTTT; CDR3: CAIRGYSCRSGNTIYF
D: NA; V: TRBV19; size: NA; J: TRBJ1-2; DNA: TGTGCCAGTAGTACCATTACACGGGAGAATGGCTACACCTTC; CDR3: CASSTITRENGYTF
D: NA; V: TRBV10-3; size: NA; J: TRBJ1-3; DNA: TGTGCCATCAGTGGACAGTCATCTGGAAACACCATATATTTT; CDR3: CAISGQSSGNTIYF
D: NA; V: TRBV6-2/TRBV6-3; size: NA; J: TRBJ2-5; DNA: TGTGCCAGCAGTAAGGGGACACCGGCGGTAGAGACCCAGTACTTC; CDR3: CASSKGTPAVETQYF
D: NA; V: TRBV28; size: NA; J: TRBJ2-7; DNA: TGTGCCAGCAGGGGGAGGACTACCGCCTACGAGCAGTACTTC; CDR3: CASRGRTTAYEQYF
D: NA; V: TRBV20-1; size: NA; J: TRBJ1-5; DNA: TGCAGTGCTAGAGATCTAGGCAATCAGCCCCAGCATTTT; CDR3: CSARDLGNQPQHF
D: NA; V: TRBV19; size: NA; J: TRBJ1-1; DNA: TGTGCCAGTAGTATGGTGATCGGTGAAGCTTTCTTT; CDR3: CASSMVIGEAFF
D: TRBD1; V: TRBV15; size: few; J: TRBJ2-3; DNA: TGTGCCACAGCACTGGACAGGAGTTTAGATACGCAGTATTTT; CDR3: CATALDRSLDTQYF
D: NA; V: TRBV20-1; size: few; J: TRBJ1-4; DNA: TGCAGTGCTAGGGAAAATGAAAAACTGTTTTTT; CDR3: CSARENEKLFF
D: TRBD1; V: TRBV20-1; size: NA; J: TRBJ1-5; DNA: TGCAGTGCTGCCAACAGGGGGCGCGGCGGTCAGCCCCAGCATTTT; CDR3: CSAANRGRGGQPQHF
D: NA; V: TRBV20-1; size: NA; J: TRBJ2-7; DNA: TGCAGTGCTAGAGACCTCTACGAGCAGTACTTC; CDR3: CSARDLYEQYF
D: TRBD2; V: TRBV7-9; size: few; J: TRBJ2-3; DNA: TGTGCCAGCAGCCCCCGGACTAGCTGGGATCTCACAGATACGCAGTATTTT; CDR3: CASSPRTSWDLTDTQYF
D: TRBD1; V: TRBV7-2; size: NA; J: TRBJ2-7; DNA: TGTGCCAGCAGCTTACAGGGACAGGGGATATACGAGCAGTACTTC; CDR3: CASSLQGQGIYEQYF
D: NA; V: TRBV20-1; size: NA; J: TRBJ2-5; DNA: TGCAGTGCTAGCTCTGGGTCGGGAGAGACCCAGTACTTC; CDR3: CSASSGSGETQYF
D: NA; V: TRBV24-1; size: NA; J: TRBJ2-5; DNA: TGTGCCACAGCCCCGGGACTTTCGGTCGAGACCCAGTACTTC; CDR3: CATAPGLSVETQYF
D: NA; V: TRBV27; size: NA; J: TRBJ2-2; DNA: TGTGCCAGCAGATCCAGCGGGAACACCGGGGAGCTGTTTTTT; CDR3: CASRSSGNTGELFF
D: TRBD2; V: TRBV15; size: NA; J: TRBJ2-7; DNA: TGTGCCACCAGCAGAGATACTCCGGCTAGCGGGAGGGCGTTCTCCTACGAGCAGTACTTC; CDR3: CATSRDTPASGRAFSYEQYF
D: NA; V: TRBV20-1; size: few; J: TRBJ2-3; DNA: TGCAGTGCTAGACCTAGCGAAGGCACGCAGTATTTT; CDR3: CSARPSEGTQYF
D: NA; V: TRBV28; size: few; J: TRBJ1-1; DNA: TGTGCCAGCAGGGGAGCAGTGAACACTGAAGCTTTCTTT; CDR3: CASRGAVNTEAFF
D: TRBD2; V: TRBV15; size: few; J: TRBJ2-7; DNA: TGTGCCACCAGCGCGACTAGCGTCGGCCACGAGCAGTACTTC; CDR3: CATSATSVGHEQYF
D: NA; V: TRBV4-1; size: NA; J: TRBJ1-1; DNA: TGCGCCAGCAGCCAAAGGATCAGGGTTACTGAAGCTTTCTTT; CDR3: CASSQRIRVTEAFF
D: NA; V: TRBV6-1; size: once; J: TRBJ2-3; DNA: TGTGCCACGCACAGGGCGCGGGGCACAGATACGCAGTATTTT; CDR3: CATHRARGTDTQYF
D: TRBD1; V: TRBV20-1; size: NA; J: TRBJ1-1; DNA: TGCAGTGCTGGACAGGGCAATATGAACACTGAAGCTTTCTTT; CDR3: CSAGQGNMNTEAFF
D: NA; V: TRBV28; size: NA; J: TRBJ2-1; DNA: TGTGCCAGCAGTTCTCCCGCCACTAGTACCCTGGGCGATGAGCAGTTCTTC; CDR3: CASSSPATSTLGDEQFF
D: TRBD2; V: TRBV19; size: NA; J: TRBJ2-7; DNA: TGTGCCAGTAGGGCTAGCGGGACGGCCTACGAGCAGTACTTC; CDR3: CASRASGTAYEQYF
D: NA; V: TRBV20-1; size: few; J: TRBJ2-3; DNA: TGCAGTGCTATCGTCGGGGTAGCGAGTTCAGATACGCAGTATTTT; CDR3: CSAIVGVASSDTQYF
D: NA; V: TRBV28; size: few; J: TRBJ1-2; DNA: TGTGCCAGCAGTACCACTGAGAATTACCCAGGGACTTTTAACTATGGCTACACCTTC; CDR3: CASSTTENYPGTFNYGYTF
D: NA; V: TRBV20-1; size: NA; J: TRBJ2-7; DNA: TGCAGTGCGCAACAGGGAGGAGGCGAGCAGTACTTC; CDR3: CSAQQGGGEQYF
D: TRBD2; V: TRBV6-1; size: few; J: TRBJ2-3; DNA: TGTGCCAGCAGTGAAAGGGATCTCGGGAGCGGGAGGGCCGCAGATACGCAGTATTTT; CDR3: CASSERDLGSGRAADTQYF
D: TRBD2; V: TRBV28; size: NA; J: TRBJ2-3; DNA: TGTGCCAGCAGTTTCCAACGACTTCTAGCGGGAGGGCTCCCCTCAGATACGCAGTATTTT; CDR3: CASSFQRLLAGGLPSDTQYF
D: NA; V: TRBV7-2; size: NA; J: TRBJ2-5; DNA: TGTGCCAGCAGCTTAGCTGAGGTAGCCGGGACCCAGTACTTC; CDR3: CASSLAEVAGTQYF
D: TRBD2; V: TRBV19; size: few; J: TRBJ2-5; DNA: TGTGCCAGTACCCCGGGGGGTCGGCGGGAGACCCAGTACTTC; CDR3: CASTPGGRRETQYF
D: NA; V: TRBV6-1; size: NA; J: TRBJ2-7; DNA: TGTGCCAGCAGTGGGGGGAACTCCTACGAGCAGTACTTC; CDR3: CASSGGNSYEQYF
D: NA; V: TRBV2; size: NA; J: TRBJ1-2; DNA: TGTGCCTCAGCAAGAGGGGGCTACACCTTC; CDR3: CASARGGYTF
D: NA; V: TRBV5-6; size: NA; J: TRBJ1-2; DNA: TGTGCCAGCAGCCCCGGTGGCAGGTCGGTCTATGGCTACACCTTC; CDR3: CASSPGGRSVYGYTF
D: NA; V: TRBV7-2; size: few; J: TRBJ2-2; DNA: TGTGCCAGCAGCTTAGTAGGGCGGACGAACACCGGGGAGCTGTTTTTT; CDR3: CASSLVGRTNTGELFF
D: NA; V: TRBV2; size: few; J: TRBJ2-2; DNA: TGTGCCAGCAGGGCGGACGGGAACACCGGGGAGCTGTTTTTT; CDR3: CASRADGNTGELFF
D: TRBD2; V: TRBV20-1; size: NA; J: TRBJ2-1; DNA: TGCAGTGCTACTGGGTCGACCGGGACTAGGCAGTTCTTC; CDR3: CSATGSTGTRQFF
D: TRBD1; V: TRBV4-3; size: NA; J: TRBJ2-7; DNA: TGCGCCAGCAGCCAATACGGGACAGGGGGCTACGAGCAGTACTTC; CDR3: CASSQYGTGGYEQYF
D: TRBD2; V: TRBV20-1; size: NA; J: TRBJ2-5; DNA: TGCAGTGCTAGAGCGGCTAGCGGGAGCGCTAATCAAGAGACCCAGTACTTC; CDR3: CSARAASGSANQETQYF
D: NA; V: TRBV6-5; size: few; J: TRBJ2-5; DNA: TGTGCCAGCAGTTACTCCGAATCCGCGGGGGAGACCCAGTACTTC; CDR3: CASSYSESAGETQYF
D: NA; V: TRBV19; size: few; J: TRBJ2-4; DNA: TGTGCCAGTGAGAGGGGCCGGGGGAACATTCAGTACTTC; CDR3: CASERGRGNIQYF
D: TRBD1; V: TRBV5-8; size: NA; J: TRBJ1-5; DNA: TGTGCCAGCAGCTTGGGGACAGGGGGCAATCAGCCCCAGCATTTT; CDR3: CASSLGTGGNQPQHF